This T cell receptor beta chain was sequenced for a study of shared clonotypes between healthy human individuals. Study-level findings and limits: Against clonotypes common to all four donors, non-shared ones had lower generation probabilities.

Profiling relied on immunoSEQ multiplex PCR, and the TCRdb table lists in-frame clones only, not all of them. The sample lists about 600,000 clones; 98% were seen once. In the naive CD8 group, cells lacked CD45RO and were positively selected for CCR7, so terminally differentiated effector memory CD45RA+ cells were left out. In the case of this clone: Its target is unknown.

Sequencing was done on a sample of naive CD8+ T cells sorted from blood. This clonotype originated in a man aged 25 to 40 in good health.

In nucleotides, the CDR3 is TGTGCCAGCAGCACGTCCGGGACTCTCTACAATGAGCAGTTCTTC. Translated, it gives CASSTSGTLYNEQFF. The chain combines TRBV13 with TRBJ2-1, with D maybe TRBD2 (6 bases). The germline gives CDR1 PRHDT, CDR2 FYEKMQ (reference sequence). V lost 5 bases and J 3 bases, leaving 14 bases between the germline ends. The CDR3 extends over 15 amino acids.